The 21 T cell receptor beta chains presented below share a single source sample, sequenced in a study of T-cell reconstitution after alpha-beta-depleted transplantation in children. As it was prepared, the TCRbeta library received unique molecular identifiers. TCRdb reprocessed the PCR reads via MiXCR and lists one record per CDR3 protein. The profile shows fewer than 700,000 distinct CDR3 sequences, 10% to 15% of them singletons. The source was PBMCs, mostly from graft donor cells, collected 360 days after TCRalphabeta/CD19-depleted stem cell transplant. These receptors all stem from a male patient younger than 18 who had a stem cell transplant for acute myeloid leukemia, so the T cells may come from the graft donor.

CDR3 DNA: TGTGCCAGCAGCTTAGTTTATCGCGGGAGGGCCTACAATGAGCAGTTCTTC. This sequence encodes CASSLVYRGRAYNEQFF. This sequence joins TRBV7-6 and TRBJ2-1; 9 bases align to TRBD2. V trimming: 1 base; J trimming: 2 bases; junction bases outside the gene matches: 6. The CDR3 has 17 residues. Germline values: CDR1 SGHVS, CDR2 FNYEAQ.

This clonotype was seen a few times. The genes are TRBV7-4 and TRBJ2-1; 8 bases match TRBD2. CDR3 size: 23 residues. CDR1 SGHVT and CDR2 SQSDAQ come from the germline V gene. J lost 0 bases, V lost 7 bases, and 29 bases had no gene match. The CDR3 reads CASTLTGGALGLAGSLSYNEQFF. The CDR3 region has the DNA TGTGCCAGCACTCTGACCGGGGGGGCGCTGGGGCTAGCGGGTTCACTCTCCTACAATGAGCAGTTCTTC.

The rearrangement uses TRBV2 and TRBJ2-1; possibly TRBD1 for D (6 bases). This CDR3 is built from 12 residues. V lost 8 bases and J 7 bases, leaving 12 bases between the germline ends. The germline V gene encodes CDR1 SNHLY and CDR2 FYNNEI. The CDR3 bases are TGTGCCAGCGGCGACAGGCAGAATGAGCAGTTCTTC. Translation: CASGDRQNEQFF.

This clonotype was seen many times. V gene TRBV6-1 combines with J gene TRBJ2-7; 7 nucleotides match TRBD2. This CDR3 is 13 amino acids long. Per germline, CDR1 MNHNS and CDR2 SASEGT. V was pared by 7 bases and J by 2 bases, with 5 bases of the junction left unmatched. The CDR3 region has the DNA TGTGCCAGCAAAGCTAGCGGAACCTACGAGCAGTACTTC. Translating gives CASKASGTYEQYF.

This clonotype was seen many times. The V call is TRBV28, the J call TRBJ1-6; D not certain. V was pared by 0 bases and J by 0 bases, with 9 bases between. The CDR3 consists of 17 residues. Germline values: CDR1 MDHEN, CDR2 SYDVKM. CDR3 nucleotides: TGTGCCAGCAGTTTATGGGAGGCGAGCTCCTATAATTCACCCCTCCACTTT. Translation gives CASSLWEASSYNSPLHF.

The gene calls are TRBV9 and TRBJ2-5, with a weak D call TRBD2 (6 bases). This CDR3 is 14 amino acids long. V was shortened by 4 bases and J by 5 bases, with 15 bases between the two germline ends. Germline values: CDR1 SGDLS, CDR2 YYNGEE. The CDR3 bases are TGTGCCAGCAGCCCTCGGGGTGCGGGGGAGACCCAGTACTTC. Residues: CASSPRGAGETQYF.

This clonotype was found a few times. CDR3 residues: CASSRTGSQNSGANVLTF. DNA of the CDR3: TGCGCCAGCAGCCGGACGGGATCCCAAAACTCTGGGGCCAACGTCCTGACTTTC. This chain joins TRBV5-1 and TRBJ2-6; maybe TRBD2 (5 bases). Trimming removed 4 bases at V and 0 bases at J, with 17 bases between. This CDR3 has 18 amino acids. From germline, CDR1 is SGHRS and CDR2 YFSETQ.

With respect to this clonotype: One junction end disagrees with the germline gene, perhaps due to a read error. The chain links TRBV28 to TRBJ2-5; D not resolved. Germline lookup yields CDR1 MDHEN and CDR2 SYDVKM. This CDR3 is built from 10 residues. The CDR3 reads CATSIQTQYF. CDR3 nucleotide sequence: TGTGCCACCAGTATACAGACCCAGTACTTC.

The rearrangement joins TRBV20-1 to TRBJ1-3; a possible D gene is TRBD1 (5 bases). Between the trimmed V and J ends, which lost 7 bases and 4 bases, there was a span of 11 bases. The germline V gene encodes CDR1 DFQATT and CDR2 SNEGSKA (reference sequence). This CDR3 comprises 12 residues. The CDR3 is CSVSRGGNTIYF. DNA of the CDR3: TGCAGTGTTTCAAGGGGAGGAAACACCATATATTTT.

In this sample, this clonotype turned up a few times. The V call is TRBV6-5, the J call TRBJ2-1; no clear D gene. Germline V gene data show CDR1 as MNHEY and CDR2 as SVGAGI. CDR3 length: 14 amino acids. V was clipped by 1 base and J by 10 bases, with 14 bases between them. CDR3 sequence (DNA): TGTGCCAGCAGTTACTGGGCCCTGCGTTACGAGCAGTTCTTC. It yields the protein CASSYWALRYEQFF.

This clonotype has a count of ten or more. The chain recombines TRBV12-3 or TRBV12-4 with TRBJ2-2, with unresolved D. The CDR3 covers 16 residues. Trimming took off 6 bases at V and 0 bases at J, with 14 bases between the two ends. Here the CDR3 DNA reads TGTGCCAGCAGCCCTTTAAAGTTTTCGAACACCGGGGAGCTGTTTTTT. Translation: CASSPLKFSNTGELFF.

The chain combines TRBV15 with TRBJ2-2, with 7 bases matching TRBD2. The CDR3 sequence is 14 residues long. The V gene end was trimmed by 9 bases and the J gene end by 3 bases; junction bases not matched to a gene: 7. CDR1 LNHNV and CDR2 YYDKDF come from the germline V gene (reference sequence). The CDR3 DNA follows: TGTGCCACAAGAGAGACTAGCCACACCGGGGAGCTGTTTTTT. Translating gives CATRETSHTGELFF.

This clonotype has a handful of counts. The gene calls are TRBV6-1 and TRBJ2-7; the D gene could be TRBD1 or TRBD2 (5 bases each). From germline, CDR1 is MNHNS and CDR2 SASEGT. V was shortened by 10 bases and J by 3 bases, with 19 bases between the two germline ends. CDR3 size: 14 residues. CDR3 DNA: TGTGCCACCCTGATCCCCGGGGCCAACTACGAGCAGTACTTC. Translated, it gives CATLIPGANYEQYF.

In this sample, this clonotype turned up once. V and J are TRBV20-1 and TRBJ1-5, with 7 bases fitting TRBD1. V lost 3 bases, J lost 0 bases, and 14 bases stayed unmatched. Germline CDR1 and CDR2: DFQATT and SNEGSKA (reference sequence). This CDR3 is built from 18 residues. CDR3: CSARRRGTERYSNQPQHF. The CDR3 coding sequence is TGCAGTGCTAGGAGACGAGGGACAGAAAGATATAGCAATCAGCCCCAGCATTTT.

This clonotype has ten or more counts. The chain employs TRBV29-1 and TRBJ2-3, with D unclear. CDR3 length: 10 amino acids. V lost 4 bases and J lost 10, with 9 bases in between. Germline V gene lookup returns CDR1 SQVTM and CDR2 ANQGSEA. The CDR3 nucleotides read TGCAGCGTTGGCGGTTCAGCGCAGTATTTT. Translation: CSVGGSAQYF.

This clonotype showed up just a few times. The chain employs TRBV3-1 and TRBJ2-1, with 10 positions matching TRBD2. There are 14 residues in the CDR3. CDR1 is LGHDT and CDR2 is YNNKEL in the germline V gene (reference sequence). J lost 9 bases, V lost 11 bases, and 13 bases had no gene match. The CDR3 coding sequence is TGTGCCTGTTCCCTAGCGGGAGAATTCAGTGAGCAGTTCTTC. This sequence encodes CACSLAGEFSEQFF.

This clonotype came up many times. The V call is TRBV12-3 or TRBV12-4, the J call TRBJ2-7, with 7 bases fitting TRBD1. The junction had 10 bases not matched to a gene; V was cut back by 7 bases and J by 1 base. This CDR3 region has 15 residues. In nucleotides, the CDR3 is TGTGCCAGCACCATCGGGACAGCCCTTTCCTACGAGCAGTACTTC. Translating gives CASTIGTALSYEQYF.

Written as DNA, the CDR3 is TGCGCCAGCAGCTGGCCCCTTGAGCGGGGCCTCTCCTACGAGCAGTACTTC. Translating it yields CASSWPLERGLSYEQYF. This chain joins TRBV5-1 and TRBJ2-7; 7 nucleotides align to TRBD2. Unmatched junction bases numbered 12, after V lost 3 bases and J lost 0 bases. Germline V gives CDR1 SGHRS, CDR2 YFSETQ. This CDR3 contains 17 residues.

The table lists this clonotype with many counts. The chain carries TRBV29-1 and TRBJ2-1; D is perhaps TRBD1 (5 bases). V was trimmed by 6 bases and J by 7 bases, leaving 22 bases between them. In germline, CDR1 is SQVTM, CDR2 ANQGSEA. The CDR3 sequence is 15 residues long. CDR3 in amino acids: CSVNQVKGRANEQFF. The CDR3 DNA is TGCAGCGTCAATCAAGTGAAGGGCAGGGCAAATGAGCAGTTCTTC.

This clonotype was recorded a few times. This chain links TRBV7-9 with TRBJ2-2, with D possibly TRBD2 on 5 matching bases. The V gene's germline CDR1 is SEHNR and CDR2 FQNEAQ (reference sequence). The CDR3 spans 14 residues. V was pared by 2 bases and J by 6 bases, with 10 bases between. Here the CDR3 reads CASSLYSGSGELFF. The DNA of the CDR3 is TGTGCCAGCAGCTTATACTCGGGATCCGGGGAGCTGTTTTTT.

The chain has TRBV24-1 and TRBJ2-1, with D uncertain. Trimming stripped 4 bases from V and 9 bases from J, with 21 bases between. The germline CDR1 and CDR2 sequences are KGHDR and SFDVKD. The CDR3 spans 16 residues. CDR3 sequence: CATSDTVKSVRGEQFF. The DNA for the CDR3 is TGTGCCACCAGTGACACCGTAAAAAGCGTTAGAGGTGAGCAGTTCTTC.